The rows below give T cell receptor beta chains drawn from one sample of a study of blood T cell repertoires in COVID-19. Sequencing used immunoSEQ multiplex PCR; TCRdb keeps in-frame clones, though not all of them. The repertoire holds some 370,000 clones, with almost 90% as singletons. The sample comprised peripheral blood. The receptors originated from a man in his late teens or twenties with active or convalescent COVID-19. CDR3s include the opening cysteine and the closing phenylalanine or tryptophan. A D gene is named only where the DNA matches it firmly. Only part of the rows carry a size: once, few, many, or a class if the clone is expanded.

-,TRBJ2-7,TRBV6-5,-,TGTGCCAGCTTGGGGCAGCACGAGCAGTACTTC,CASLGQHEQYF
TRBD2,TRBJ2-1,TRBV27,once,TGTGCCAGCAGTTTATCGGGGGCTAGCGGGAGGATTGAGCAGTTCTTC,CASSLSGASGRIEQFF
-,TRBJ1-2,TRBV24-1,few,TGTGCCACCAGTGATTCTTATGGCTACACCTTC,CATSDSYGYTF
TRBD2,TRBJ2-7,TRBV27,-,TGTGCCAGCAGTCTGGGACTAATCAACGAGCAGTACTTC,CASSLGLINEQYF
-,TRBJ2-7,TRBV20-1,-,TGCAGTGCTAGAGTTTTGTCAGGGCAGTACTTC,CSARVLSGQYF
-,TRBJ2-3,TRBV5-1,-,TGCGCCAGCAGCTCCCAAAAGGCGGAGATCTTTGATACGCAGTATTTT,CASSSQKAEIFDTQYF
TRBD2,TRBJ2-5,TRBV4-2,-,TGTGCCAGCAGTCGAACGGGGACTAGCGGGAGGGCAGGGGAGACCCAGTACTTC,CASSRTGTSGRAGETQYF
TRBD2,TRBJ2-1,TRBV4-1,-,TGCGCCAGCAGCCAGGTTAGCGGGAGACCCTACAATGAGCAGTTCTTC,CASSQVSGRPYNEQFF
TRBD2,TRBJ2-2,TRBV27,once,TGTGCCAGCAGTTTAAGGGTCCGAGCGGGGGAGCCACAAAACACCGGGGAGCTGTTTTTT,CASSLRVRAGEPQNTGELFF
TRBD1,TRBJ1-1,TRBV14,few,TGTGCCAGCAGTTGGGGACAGATGAACACTGAAGCTTTCTTT,CASSWGQMNTEAFF
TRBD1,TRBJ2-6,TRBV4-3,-,TGCGCCAGCAGCCAAGAGGCCTCAGGGGGTGTATCTGGGGCCAACGTGCTGACTTTC,CASSQEASGGVSGANVLTF
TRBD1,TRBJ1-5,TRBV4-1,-,TGCGCCAGCAGCCAACTCCGGGACAGGGAGGGCTTCAATCAGCCCCAGCATTTT,CASSQLRDREGFNQPQHF
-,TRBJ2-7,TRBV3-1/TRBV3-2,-,TGTGCCAGCAGCCAAGAGGCGGCCTACGAGCAGTACTTC,CASSQEAAYEQYF
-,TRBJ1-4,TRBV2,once,TGTGCCAGCAGTGAAGGGGGCAGGGCCCTTGAAAAACTGTTTTTT,CASSEGGRALEKLFF
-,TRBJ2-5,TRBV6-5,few,TGTGCCAGCTCGACCCCCGGCGGGACCCAGTACTTC,CASSTPGGTQYF
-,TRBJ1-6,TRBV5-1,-,TGCGCCAGCAGTAGGCGGTATAATTCACCCCTCCACTTT,CASSRRYNSPLHF
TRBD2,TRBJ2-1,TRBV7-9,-,TGTGCCAGCAGCTTACTCGGTGAGGGGAGGGTTTTCAATGAGCAGTTCTTC,CASSLLGEGRVFNEQFF
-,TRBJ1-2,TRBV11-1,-,TGTGCCAGCAGCCACGCCCTAGCTAACTATGGCTACACCTTC,CASSHALANYGYTF
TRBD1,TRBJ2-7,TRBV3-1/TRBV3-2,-,TGTGCCAGCGGCCGGGACAGAAGCTACGAGCAGTACTTC,CASGRDRSYEQYF
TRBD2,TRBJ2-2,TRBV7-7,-,TGTGCTAGCAGCTCAGGGAGCGGGAGCGGGGAGCTGTTTTTT,CASSSGSGSGELFF
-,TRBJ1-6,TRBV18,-,TGTGCCAGCTCACCTAGTCGACAGGCCAATTCACCCCTCCACTTT,CASSPSRQANSPLHF
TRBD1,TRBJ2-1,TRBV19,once,TGTCCCACAAAAACACGACAGGGGGCTTCCTACAATGAGCAGTTCTTC,CPTKTRQGASYNEQFF
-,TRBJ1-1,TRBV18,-,TGTGCCAGCTCACCGCAGGGGTTTGGTAACACTGAAGCTTTCTTT,CASSPQGFGNTEAFF
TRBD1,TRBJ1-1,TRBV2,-,TGTGCCACCGAGCTGGGGACAGTAGGGACTGAAGCTTTCTTT,CATELGTVGTEAFF
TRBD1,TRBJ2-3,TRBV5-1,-,TGCGCCAGCAGCCGAACAGGGGGAACAGATACGCAGTATTTT,CASSRTGGTDTQYF
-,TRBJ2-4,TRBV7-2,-,TGTGCCAGCAGCTTAGCGGGGGGGGCGAGGTACATTCAGTACTTC,CASSLAGGARYIQYF
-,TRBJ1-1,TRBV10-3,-,TGTGCCATCAGTGAGAGGTGGAGTACTGAAGCTTTCTTT,CAISERWSTEAFF
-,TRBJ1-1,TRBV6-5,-,TGTGCCAGCTGGGGGGGGCTCGCGAACACTGAAGCTTTCTTT,CASWGGLANTEAFF
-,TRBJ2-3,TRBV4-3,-,TGCGCCAGCAGCCAAGACAGGGGTAGCACAGATACGCAGTATTTT,CASSQDRGSTDTQYF
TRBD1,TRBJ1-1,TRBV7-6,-,TGTGCCAGCAGCTTGACCGGGACAGGGGCCCAGGAAGCTTTCTTT,CASSLTGTGAQEAFF
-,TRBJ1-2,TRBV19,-,TGTGCCAGTACTGCAGGTTCCTTTGGCTACACCTTC,CASTAGSFGYTF
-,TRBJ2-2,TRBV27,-,TGTGCCAGCAGTACTCAGGGACTTGTTCCCGGGGAGCTGTTTTTT,CASSTQGLVPGELFF
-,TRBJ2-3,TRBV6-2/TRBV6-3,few,TGTGCCAGCAGTTACTCATCCTATACGCAGTATTTT,CASSYSSYTQYF
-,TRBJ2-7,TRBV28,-,TGTGCCAGCAGTTTTCAGGGCGGTATGGGAGAGCAGTACTTC,CASSFQGGMGEQYF
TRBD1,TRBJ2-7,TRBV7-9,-,TGTGCCAGCAGCTTATCCGAAACAGGGGGCGAGCAGTACTTC,CASSLSETGGEQYF
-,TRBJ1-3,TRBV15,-,TGTGCCACCAGCAGCGACACAAGCTCTGGAAACACCATATATTTT,CATSSDTSSGNTIYF
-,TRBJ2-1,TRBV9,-,TGTGCCAGCAGCCCCCAGTCAGGGGCCGAGCAGTTCTTC,CASSPQSGAEQFF
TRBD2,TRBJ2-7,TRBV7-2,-,TGTGCCAGCAGCTTAAATCTAGCGGGAGGGTACGAGCAGTACTTC,CASSLNLAGGYEQYF
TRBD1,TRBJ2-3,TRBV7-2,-,TGTGCCAGCAGCAAGGGGGCAGGGACCACAGATACGCAGTATTTT,CASSKGAGTTDTQYF
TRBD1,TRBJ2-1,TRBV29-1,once,TGCAGCGTTGAGACAGGGGGATACAATGAGCAGTTCTTC,CSVETGGYNEQFF
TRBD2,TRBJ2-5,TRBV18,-,TGTGCCAGCTCCCTACGACTAGCGGACCCAGTAGAGACCCAGTACTTC,CASSLRLADPVETQYF
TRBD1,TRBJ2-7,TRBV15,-,TGTGCCACCAGCAGTGTAGACAGGGTCCCGAACGAGCAGTACTTC,CATSSVDRVPNEQYF
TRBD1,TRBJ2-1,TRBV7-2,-,TGTGCCAGCAGCTCAGGGGGTAAGTCCTACAATGAGCAGTTCTTC,CASSSGGKSYNEQFF
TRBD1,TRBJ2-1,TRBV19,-,TGTGCCAGTAGGGAGGCAGGGGGCCTTTATGAGCAGTTCTTC,CASREAGGLYEQFF
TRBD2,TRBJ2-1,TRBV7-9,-,TGTGCCAGCATGAAGCGAGCGGGAGGAAGTGGCGATGAGCAGTTCTTC,CASMKRAGGSGDEQFF
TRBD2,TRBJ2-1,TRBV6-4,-,TGTGCCAGCAGTACGCTAGCGGGGGGAAATGAGCAGTTCTTC,CASSTLAGGNEQFF
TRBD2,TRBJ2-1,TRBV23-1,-,TGCGCCAGCAGTCAGCCCTCGATTAGCGGGGACCACTACAATGAGCAGTTCTTC,CASSQPSISGDHYNEQFF
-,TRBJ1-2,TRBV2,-,TGTGCCAGCAGTGGGGCGGGGTCGGGAGGCTACACCTTC,CASSGAGSGGYTF
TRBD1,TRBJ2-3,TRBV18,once,TGTGCCAGCTCAAAGACCGGGACAGGGGGTTTGGATACGCAGTATTTT,CASSKTGTGGLDTQYF
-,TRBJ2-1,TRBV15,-,TGTGCCACCAGCCCTATGACTAGGAATGAGCAAGTCTTC,CATSPMTRNEQVF
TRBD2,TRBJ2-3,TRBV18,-,TGTGCCAGCTCACCGGGACTATTAGATACGCAGTATTTT,CASSPGLLDTQYF
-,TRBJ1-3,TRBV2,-,TGTGCCAGCAGCTACCTTGGGGCTCTTGGCTCTGGAAACACCATATATTTT,CASSYLGALGSGNTIYF
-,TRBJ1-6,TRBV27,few,TGTGCCAGCAGTTTGACCGCGGGAAATAATTCACCCCTCCACTTT,CASSLTAGNNSPLHF
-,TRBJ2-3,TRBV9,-,TGTGCCAGCAGCGACATCCCGGGAAGCTCGAATACGCAGTATTTT,CASSDIPGSSNTQYF
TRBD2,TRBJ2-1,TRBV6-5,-,TGTGCCAGCAAGAGGCGGGAGGTCGTGAATGAGCAGTTCTTC,CASKRREVVNEQFF
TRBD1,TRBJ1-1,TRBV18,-,TGTGCCAGCTCACAAGACAGGGGGCTTGGTGAAGCTTTCTTT,CASSQDRGLGEAFF
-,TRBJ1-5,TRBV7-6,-,TGTGCCAGCAGCCTCCAGGGGAAAAATCAGCCCCAGCATTTT,CASSLQGKNQPQHF
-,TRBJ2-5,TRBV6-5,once,TGTGCCAGCAGTTACTTGGGTGGAGGAGGATTGACCCAGTACTTC,CASSYLGGGGLTQYF
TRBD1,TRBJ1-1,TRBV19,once,TGTGCCAGTCGGACAGGGGGCTACACTGAAGCTTTCTTT,CASRTGGYTEAFF